The TCR beta chain described here comes from a study of regulatory T cells in long-lasting Graves disease. This clonotype has at least ten counts. CDR3 regions were amplified by Arm-PCR using iRepertoire HTBI primers to build TCR beta libraries. MiXCR was run by TCRdb on the multiplex PCR reads, yielding one entry per CDR3 protein. The sample yields around 230,000 distinct CDR3 sequences, approximately 16% seen once. Time point given: newly diagnosed GD, antithyroid drugs for less than 3 months. Scientists built the TCR library using RNA that was extracted from PBMCs. CDR3 size: 14 residues. Trimming removed 6 bases from V and 3 bases from J, with 13 bases in between. Germline CDR1 is MNHNS and CDR2 is SASEGT.

This clonotype originated in a female donor with Graves disease. Sequencing was performed on peripheral blood mononuclear cells (PBMCs), taken at new diagnosis, from a patient treated with antithyroid drugs. The genes are TRBV6-1 and TRBJ2-3; D is perhaps TRBD1 (6 bases). CDR3 nucleotides: TGTGCCAGCAGGGTCACAGGGAGTACAGATACGCAGTATTTT. Translated: CASRVTGSTDTQYF.